The 13 T cell receptor beta chains below come from one sample, sequenced in a study of T cell responses to AZD1222 COVID-19 vaccine. Profiling relied on immunoSEQ multiplex PCR, and the TCRdb table lists in-frame clones only, not all of them. Among about 110,000 clones, 80% to 95% were seen once, and the ten largest hold about 7.8%. This material consisted of peripheral blood, taken on day 0 of AZD1222 vaccination. The receptors stem from an adult in good health.

This sequence joins TRBV6-5 and TRBJ1-3; tentatively, D is TRBD1 (5 bases). The CDR3 runs 15 residues. CDR1 and CDR2 from the germline V gene are MNHEY and SVGAGI. Deletions cut 5 bases from V and 0 bases from J, with 11 bases between. The CDR3 DNA is TGTGCCAGCAGTCTGGGGCGAACCTCTGGAAACACCATATATTTT. It encodes CASSLGRTSGNTIYF.

The chain joins TRBV3-1 (or the pseudogene TRBV3-2) to TRBJ1-1; D is undetermined. V dropped 5 bases and J dropped 4 bases, with 11 bases sitting between them. This CDR3 comprises 13 residues. Germline CDR1 reads LGHDT; CDR2 reads YNNKEL (reference sequence). The CDR3 coding sequence is TGTGCCAGCAGCGCTTACGATAGCACTGAAGCTTTCTTT. This sequence encodes CASSAYDSTEAFF.

The rearrangement joins TRBV2 to TRBJ2-1, with TRBD1 identical over 8 bases. This CDR3 is built from 16 residues. Germline values: CDR1 SNHLY, CDR2 FYNNEI. Unmatched junction bases numbered 12, after V lost 4 bases and J lost 7 bases. CDR3 in amino acids: CASSAAGGGLGNEQFF. CDR3 coding DNA: TGTGCCAGCAGTGCAGCAGGGGGCGGTTTAGGGAATGAGCAGTTCTTC.

The rearrangement links TRBV30 to TRBJ1-5; the match to TRBD1 covers 7 bases. CDR1 is GTSNPN, CDR2 SVGIG, per germline (reference sequence). The CDR3 contains 13 residues. The trim removed 4 bases at V and 7 bases at J, leaving 7 bases unmatched. CDR3 in DNA: TGTGCCTGGAACTCACAGGGGACGCAGCCCCAGCATTTT. Its translation: CAWNSQGTQPQHF.

The chain uses TRBV24-1 and TRBJ2-1; maybe TRBD1 (5 bases). This CDR3 has 13 residues. With 0 bases removed from V and 10 bases from J, the gap between germline ends came to 9 bases. Germline values: CDR1 KGHDR, CDR2 SFDVKD. CDR3 DNA: TGTGCCACCAGTGATTTGCGCGCAGGGGAGCAGTTCTTC. Translation: CATSDLRAGEQFF.

This chain connects TRBV28 to TRBJ1-5; D ambiguous. CDR3 length: 11 amino acids. Trimming removed 4 bases from V and 6 bases from J, with 4 bases in between. CDR1 MDHEN and CDR2 SYDVKM come from the germline V gene. CDR3 sequence (DNA): TGTGCCAGCAGTTCCCTTCAGCCCCAGCATTTT. Residues: CASSSLQPQHF.

This sequence joins TRBV30 and TRBJ1-5; D possibly corresponds to TRBD1 (5 bases). The CDR3 consists of 17 residues. Per germline, CDR1 GTSNPN and CDR2 SVGIG (reference sequence). Trimming took 0 bases from V and 0 from J, leaving 15 bases between them. CDR3 in DNA: TGTGCCTGGAGTGTACGGGGCAGGGCATATAGCAATCAGCCCCAGCATTTT. Translated, it gives CAWSVRGRAYSNQPQHF.

This clone appeared a few times. CDR3 protein: CATSTGSESEQYF. CDR3 nucleotides: TGTGCCACTTCGACAGGGTCCGAGTCCGAGCAGTACTTC. V gene TRBV10-3 combines with J gene TRBJ2-7, with 7 bases that match TRBD1. The CDR3 is 13 residues long. With 10 bases clipped from V and 6 bases from J, the junction kept 12 bases outside the gene matches. Germline CDR1 reads ENHRY; CDR2 reads SYGVKD.

The chain recombines TRBV19 with TRBJ2-1; 9 nucleotides align to TRBD2. Germline CDR1 is LNHDA and CDR2 is SQIVND (reference sequence). The CDR3 consists of 15 residues. Unmatched junction bases numbered 11, after V lost 7 bases and J lost 7 bases. DNA of the CDR3: TGTGCCAGTAATCCGGGACTAGCTTCTAGGAATGAGCAGTTCTTC. Translation gives CASNPGLASRNEQFF.

This chain links TRBV5-8 with TRBJ1-5; D unclear. Trimming took 2 bases from V and 7 from J, leaving 10 bases between them. The CDR3 runs to 13 residues. The germline V gene encodes CDR1 SGHTS and CDR2 YDEGEE. The CDR3 nucleotides read TGTGCCAGCAGCTTTGATCGTGGCCAGCCCCAGCATTTT. Translation: CASSFDRGQPQHF.

V gene TRBV28 combines with J gene TRBJ1-2; D uncertain. This CDR3 contains 14 residues. V lost 1 base, J lost 1 base, and 7 bases lay in between. The germline V gene encodes CDR1 MDHEN and CDR2 SYDVKM. CDR3 sequence (DNA): TGTGCCAGCAGTTTATTGACGCTTAACTATGGCTACACCTTC. Translated: CASSLLTLNYGYTF.

A few counts support this clone. This chain links TRBV29-1 with TRBJ2-1; 7 bases agree with TRBD2. This CDR3 is built from 12 residues. Germline V CDR1 and CDR2: SQVTM, ANQGSEA. Trimming at V came to 3 bases and at J to 6 bases, leaving 2 bases not matched to a gene. This chain's CDR3 is CSVESSGNEQFF. As DNA, the CDR3 is TGCAGCGTTGAGTCTAGCGGCAATGAGCAGTTCTTC.

The chain joins TRBV19 to TRBJ2-2; no definite D call. Germline CDR1 LNHDA, CDR2 SQIVND (reference sequence). This CDR3 is built from 15 residues. Trimming removed 6 bases from V and 4 bases from J, with 15 bases in between. The CDR3 is CASSRWTPGTGELFF. CDR3 DNA sequence: TGTGCCAGTAGCCGTTGGACCCCGGGCACCGGGGAGCTGTTTTTT.